This T cell receptor beta chain is drawn from a study of T cell repertoires in cytomegalovirus infection. Study-wide background: Epitope selection comprised recently identified HLA-C-restricted CMV epitopes and well-studied HLA-B-restricted CMV epitopes. Public TCR beta signatures were indicative of both CMV infection and a matching HLA type.

Findings of the study overall: Ex vivo responses were dominated by HLA-C-restricted CMV-specific TCR beta clonotypes. Summed frequency of public TCR beta families distinguished CMV carriers with the relevant HLA.

V was cut by 5 bases and J by 3 bases, with 11 bases left in between. The CDR3 length is 14 residues. Germline CDR1 and CDR2: SGHTA and FQGNSA. TCRdb reprocessed the reads via MiXCR and lists one record per CDR3 protein. The sample includes 450,000 to 550,000 distinct CDR3 sequences, about 39% of them seen just once. This clonotype was seen a few times. Its matching antigen is unknown. The sequences come from cultured PBMCs, collected from culture after CMV antigen stimulation. The sequence was obtained from a human donor in good health (CMV status not recorded). Some clones in this sample may be carry-over from other donors' samples. The chain is built from TRBV7-2 and TRBJ2-1, with a tentative D call TRBD2 (5 bases). The CDR3, as DNA: TGTGCCAGCAGCCCGACCGCGGGCTACAATGAGCAGTTCTTC. Its translation is CASSPTAGYNEQFF.